Listed here is a single TCR beta chain. No antigen is known for it. The sample comes from a study of monozygotic twins with inflammatory bowel disease. General study results and limits: IBD patients shared fewer clonotypes with other individuals than healthy twins, especially patients with disease activity signs. TCRbeta diversity (inverse Simpson) was lower in IBD patients than in healthy co-twins.

UMIs that included a 6-nucleotide sample barcode were added by template switching, which took place during cDNA synthesis. TCRdb re-called the 5' RACE reads and shows each CDR3 protein once, DNA omitted. The table lists about 160,000 distinct CDR3 sequences. From germline, CDR1 is MDHEN and CDR2 SYDVKM. This CDR3 contains 16 residues. Material: blood. The receptor comes from a human donor with ulcerative colitis or Crohn's disease, or a healthy co-twin of an affected twin (not recorded which). The rearrangement links TRBV28 to TRBJ2-7; TCRdb indicates TRBD2, and absent DNA this call remains unverified. CDR3 residues: CASRNPIAGGRYEQYF. Together with reference TRBV28 and TRBJ2-7, the CDR3 gives the full variable domain: DVKVTQSSRYLVKRTGEKVFLECVQDMDHENMFWYRQDPGLGLRLIYFSYDVKMKEKGDIPEGYSVSREKKERFSLILESASTNQTSMYLCASRNPIAGGRYEQYFGPGTRLTVT.